Listed here is a single TCR beta chain. The antigen remains unidentified. TCRdb reprocessed the 5' RACE reads and stores each CDR3 protein as one record, lacking DNA. The sample totals a few hundred thousand distinct CDR3 sequences. This sample was taken from a study of monozygotic twins with inflammatory bowel disease. Study results and caveats: Researchers reported no repertoire similarity difference between concordant and discordant twins, possibly from limited power.

The germline V gene encodes CDR1 MGHDK and CDR2 SYGVNS. The CDR3 sequence is 15 residues long. The V and J genes are TRBV25-1 and TRBJ2-3; there is no DNA to check the TCRdb D call of TRBD2. The source of this sequence is a human donor with ulcerative colitis or Crohn's disease, or a healthy co-twin of an affected twin (not recorded which). Sequencing input: blood. The CDR3 is CASSVVAGVTDTQYF.